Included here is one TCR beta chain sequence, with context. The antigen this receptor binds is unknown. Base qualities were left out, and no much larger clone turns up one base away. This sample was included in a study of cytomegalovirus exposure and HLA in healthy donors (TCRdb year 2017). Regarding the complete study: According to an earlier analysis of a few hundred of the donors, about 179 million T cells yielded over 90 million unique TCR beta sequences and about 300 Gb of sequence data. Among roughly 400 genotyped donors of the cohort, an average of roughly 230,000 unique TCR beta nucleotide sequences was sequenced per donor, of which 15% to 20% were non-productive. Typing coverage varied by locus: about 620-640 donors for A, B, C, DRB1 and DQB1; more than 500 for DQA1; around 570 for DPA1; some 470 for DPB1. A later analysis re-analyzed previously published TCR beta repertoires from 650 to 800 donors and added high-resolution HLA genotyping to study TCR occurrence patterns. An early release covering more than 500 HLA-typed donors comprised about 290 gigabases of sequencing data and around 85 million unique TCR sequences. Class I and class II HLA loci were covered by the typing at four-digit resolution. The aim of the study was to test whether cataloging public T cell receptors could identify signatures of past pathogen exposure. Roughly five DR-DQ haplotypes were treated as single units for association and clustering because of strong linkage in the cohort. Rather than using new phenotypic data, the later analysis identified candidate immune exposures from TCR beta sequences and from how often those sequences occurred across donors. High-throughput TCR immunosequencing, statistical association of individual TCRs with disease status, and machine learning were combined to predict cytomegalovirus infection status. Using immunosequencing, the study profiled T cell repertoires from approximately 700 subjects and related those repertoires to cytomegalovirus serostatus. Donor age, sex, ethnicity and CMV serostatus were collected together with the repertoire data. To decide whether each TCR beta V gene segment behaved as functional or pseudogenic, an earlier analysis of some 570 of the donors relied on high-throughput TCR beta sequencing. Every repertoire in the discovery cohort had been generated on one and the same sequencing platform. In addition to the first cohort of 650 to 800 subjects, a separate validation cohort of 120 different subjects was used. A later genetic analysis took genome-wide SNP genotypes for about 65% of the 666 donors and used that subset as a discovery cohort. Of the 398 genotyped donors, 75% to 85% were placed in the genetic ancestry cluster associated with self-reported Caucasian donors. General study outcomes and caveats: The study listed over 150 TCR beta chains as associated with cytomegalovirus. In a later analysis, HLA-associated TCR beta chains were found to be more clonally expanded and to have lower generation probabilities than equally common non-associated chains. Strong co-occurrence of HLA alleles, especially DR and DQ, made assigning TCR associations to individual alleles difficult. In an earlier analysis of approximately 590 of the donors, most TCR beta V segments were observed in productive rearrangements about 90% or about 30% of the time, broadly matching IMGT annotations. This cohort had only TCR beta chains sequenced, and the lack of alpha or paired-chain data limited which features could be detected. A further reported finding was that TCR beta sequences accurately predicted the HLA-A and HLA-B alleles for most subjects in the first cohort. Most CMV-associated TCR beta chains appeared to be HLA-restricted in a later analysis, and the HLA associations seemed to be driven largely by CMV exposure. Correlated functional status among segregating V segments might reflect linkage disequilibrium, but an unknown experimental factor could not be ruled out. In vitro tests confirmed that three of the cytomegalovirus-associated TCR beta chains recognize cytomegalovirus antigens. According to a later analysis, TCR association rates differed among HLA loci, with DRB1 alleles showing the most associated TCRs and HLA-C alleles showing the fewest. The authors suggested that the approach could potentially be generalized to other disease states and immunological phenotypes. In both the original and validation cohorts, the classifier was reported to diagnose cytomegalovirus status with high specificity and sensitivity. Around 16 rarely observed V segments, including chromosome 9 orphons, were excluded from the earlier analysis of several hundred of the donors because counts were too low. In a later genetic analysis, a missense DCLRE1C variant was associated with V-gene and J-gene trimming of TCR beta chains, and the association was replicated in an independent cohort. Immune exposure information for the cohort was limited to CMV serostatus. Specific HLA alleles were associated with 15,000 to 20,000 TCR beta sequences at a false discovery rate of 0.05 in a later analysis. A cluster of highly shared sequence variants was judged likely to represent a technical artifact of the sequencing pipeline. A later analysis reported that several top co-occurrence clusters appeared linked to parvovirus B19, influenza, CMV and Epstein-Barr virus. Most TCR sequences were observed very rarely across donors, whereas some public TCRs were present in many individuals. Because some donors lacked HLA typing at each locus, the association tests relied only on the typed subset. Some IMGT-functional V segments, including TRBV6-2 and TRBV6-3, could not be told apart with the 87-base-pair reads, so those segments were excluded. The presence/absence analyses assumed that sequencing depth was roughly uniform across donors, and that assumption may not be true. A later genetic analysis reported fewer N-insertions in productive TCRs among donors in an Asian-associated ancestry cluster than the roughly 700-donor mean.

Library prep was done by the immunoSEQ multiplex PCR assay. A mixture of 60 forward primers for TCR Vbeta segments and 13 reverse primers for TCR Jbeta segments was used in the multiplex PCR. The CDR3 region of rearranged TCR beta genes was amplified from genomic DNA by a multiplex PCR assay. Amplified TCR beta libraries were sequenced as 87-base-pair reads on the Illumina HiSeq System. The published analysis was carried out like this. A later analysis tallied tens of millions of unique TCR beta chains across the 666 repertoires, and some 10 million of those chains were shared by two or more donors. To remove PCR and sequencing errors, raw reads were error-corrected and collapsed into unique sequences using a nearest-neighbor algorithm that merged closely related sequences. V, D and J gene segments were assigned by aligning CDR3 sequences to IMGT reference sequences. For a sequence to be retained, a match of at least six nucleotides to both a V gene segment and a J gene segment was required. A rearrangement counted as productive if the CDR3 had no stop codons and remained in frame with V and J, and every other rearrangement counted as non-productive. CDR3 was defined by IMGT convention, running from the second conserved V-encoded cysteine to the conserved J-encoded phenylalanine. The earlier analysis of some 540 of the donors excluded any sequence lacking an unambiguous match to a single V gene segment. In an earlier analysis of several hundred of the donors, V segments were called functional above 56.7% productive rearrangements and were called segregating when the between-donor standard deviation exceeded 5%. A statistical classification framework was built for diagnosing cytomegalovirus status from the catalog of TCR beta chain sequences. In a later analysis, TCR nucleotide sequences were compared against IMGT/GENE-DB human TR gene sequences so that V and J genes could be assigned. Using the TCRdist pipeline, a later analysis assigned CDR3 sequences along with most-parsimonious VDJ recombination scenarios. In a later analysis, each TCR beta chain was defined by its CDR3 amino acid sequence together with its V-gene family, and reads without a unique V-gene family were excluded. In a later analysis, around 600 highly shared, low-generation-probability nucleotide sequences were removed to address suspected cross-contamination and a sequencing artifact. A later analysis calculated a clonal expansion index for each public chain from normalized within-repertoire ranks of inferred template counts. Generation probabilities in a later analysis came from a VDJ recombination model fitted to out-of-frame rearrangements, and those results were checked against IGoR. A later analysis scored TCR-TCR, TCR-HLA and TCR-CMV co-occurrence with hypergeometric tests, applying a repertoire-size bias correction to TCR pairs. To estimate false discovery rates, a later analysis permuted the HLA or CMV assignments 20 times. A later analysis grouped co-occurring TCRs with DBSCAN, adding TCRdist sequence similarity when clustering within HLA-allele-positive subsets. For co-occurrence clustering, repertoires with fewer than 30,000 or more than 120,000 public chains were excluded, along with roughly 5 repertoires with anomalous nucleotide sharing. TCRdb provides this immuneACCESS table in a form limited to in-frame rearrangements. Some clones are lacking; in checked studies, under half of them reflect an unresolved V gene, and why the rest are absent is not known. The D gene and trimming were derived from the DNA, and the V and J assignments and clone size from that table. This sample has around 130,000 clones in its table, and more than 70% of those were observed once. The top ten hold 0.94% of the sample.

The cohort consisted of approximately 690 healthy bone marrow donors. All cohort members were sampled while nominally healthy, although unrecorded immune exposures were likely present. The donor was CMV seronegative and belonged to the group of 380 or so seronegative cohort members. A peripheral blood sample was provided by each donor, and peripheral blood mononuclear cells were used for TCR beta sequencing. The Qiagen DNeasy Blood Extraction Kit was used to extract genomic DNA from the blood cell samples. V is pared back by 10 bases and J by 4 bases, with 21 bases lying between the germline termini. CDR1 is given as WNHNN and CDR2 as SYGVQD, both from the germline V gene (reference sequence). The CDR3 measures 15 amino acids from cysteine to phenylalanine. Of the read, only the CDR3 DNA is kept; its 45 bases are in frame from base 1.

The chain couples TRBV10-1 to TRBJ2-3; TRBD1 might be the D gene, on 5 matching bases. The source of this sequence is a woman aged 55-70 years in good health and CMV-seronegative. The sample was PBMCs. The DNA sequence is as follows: TGCGCCACCTCAGCACGAAGGGGTATAGCAGATACGCAGTATTTT. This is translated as CATSARRGIADTQYF.